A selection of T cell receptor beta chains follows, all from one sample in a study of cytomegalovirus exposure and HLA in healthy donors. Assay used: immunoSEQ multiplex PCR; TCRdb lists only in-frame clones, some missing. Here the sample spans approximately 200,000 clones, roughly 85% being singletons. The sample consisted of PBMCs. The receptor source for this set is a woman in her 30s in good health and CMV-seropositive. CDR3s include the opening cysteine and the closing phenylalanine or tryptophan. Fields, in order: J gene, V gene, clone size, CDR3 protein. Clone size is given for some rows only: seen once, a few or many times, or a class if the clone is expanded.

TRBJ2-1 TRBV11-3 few CASSPRLAGDKDEQFF
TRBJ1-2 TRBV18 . CASSPREGGSRTYGYTF
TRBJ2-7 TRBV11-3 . CASSGPSETYEQYF
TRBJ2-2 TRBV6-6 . CASSKGQGATGELFF
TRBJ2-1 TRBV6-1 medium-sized CASSDRSGGYNEQFF
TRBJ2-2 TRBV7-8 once CASSDFLAGVVTGELFF
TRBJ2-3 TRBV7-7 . CASSLGLDADTQYF
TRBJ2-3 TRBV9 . CASSVTSGYTDTQYF
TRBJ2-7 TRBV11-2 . CASSLYSGAAYEQYF
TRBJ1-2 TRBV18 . CASSPSTGARGYTF